Presented here are 17 T cell receptor beta chains from one specimen sequenced in a study of Ad26.COV2.S vaccination and SARS-CoV-2 variants. Clones were read by immunoSEQ multiplex PCR, and TCRdb kept only the in-frame ones, dropping some. The table records about 460,000 clones, roughly nine tenths of them present only once. Treatment specified: some 20 received Ad26.COV2.S at low or high dose, single or two shots; 5 received placebo; per-sample allocation not given. At day 63 after the first vaccine or placebo injection, samples were drawn. Sequenced here: peripheral blood, sampled in a trial of Ad26.COV2.S vaccine versus placebo. The receptors originated from a person between 18 and 59 years old who received the Ad26.COV2.S COVID-19 vaccine or a placebo.

The rearrangement links TRBV10-3 to TRBJ2-1; D ambiguous. This CDR3 is built from 14 residues. With 6 bases removed from V and 5 bases from J, the gap between germline ends came to 14 bases. CDR1 ENHRY and CDR2 SYGVKD come from the germline V gene. The CDR3 is CAIRAERPNNEQFF. CDR3 sequence (DNA): TGTGCCATCAGGGCCGAAAGACCAAACAATGAGCAGTTCTTC.

V is TRBV5-4 and J is TRBJ2-1, with D possibly matching TRBD2 (5 bases). The CDR3 totals 14 residues. The V and J ends lost 4 bases and 4 bases respectively, with 12 bases between them. Germline CDR1 reads SGHNT; CDR2 reads YYREEE (reference sequence). In nucleotides, the CDR3 is TGTGCCAGCAGCGCGTTGGAGGAATACAATGAGCAGTTCTTC. As protein: CASSALEEYNEQFF.

The J gene is TRBJ1-6, the V gene TRBV3-1 (or the pseudogene TRBV3-2); D remains ambiguous. Between the trimmed V and J ends, which lost 0 bases and 0 bases, there was a span of 12 bases. Per germline, CDR1 LGHDT and CDR2 YNNKEL (reference sequence). CDR3 length: 18 amino acids. The CDR3 region is CASSQDVRLSSYNSPLHF. CDR3 nucleotide sequence: TGTGCCAGCAGCCAAGATGTAAGGTTGAGCTCCTATAATTCACCCCTCCACTTT.

Of note for this clone: Other nucleotide sequences in the sample specify the same CDR3. The V call is TRBV28, the J call TRBJ1-1; no reliable D call. V gave up 5 bases and J gave up 1 base, with 8 bases separating them. The CDR3 loop spans 13 amino acids. The V gene's germline CDR1 is MDHEN and CDR2 SYDVKM. The CDR3 spells CASSLTRNTEAFF. CDR3 nucleotide sequence: TGTGCCAGCAGTCTAACGAGGAACACTGAAGCTTTCTTT. Complete variable domain (other parts from reference TRBV28 and TRBJ1-1): DVKVTQSSRYLVKRTGEKVFLECVQDMDHENMFWYRQDPGLGLRLIYFSYDVKMKEKGDIPEGYSVSREKKERFSLILESASTNQTSMYLCASSLTRNTEAFFGQGTRLTVV.

This chain connects TRBV28 to TRBJ1-2, with no clear D. The germline CDR1 and CDR2 sequences are MDHEN and SYDVKM. Trimming left V 1 base short and J 8 bases short, with 5 bases between. The CDR3 has 11 amino acids. The CDR3 bases are TGTGCCAGCAGTTTATTGGGGGGCTACACCTTC. As protein: CASSLLGGYTF.

The CDR3 DNA follows: TGTGCCATCAGCAACTCCGGGACAAAGAACACTGAAGCTTTCTTT. It encodes CAISNSGTKNTEAFF. The rearrangement links TRBV10-3 to TRBJ1-1, with D tentatively TRBD1 (6 bases). The CDR3 spans 15 residues. The germline V gene encodes CDR1 ENHRY and CDR2 SYGVKD. V dropped 6 bases and J dropped 1 base, with 15 bases sitting between them.

The sample holds a few counts of this clone. The chain joins TRBV7-9 to TRBJ1-1; D is undetermined. In germline, CDR1 is SEHNR, CDR2 FQNEAQ (reference sequence). CDR3 length: 11 amino acids. Trimming removed 3 bases at V and 9 bases at J, with 8 bases between. CDR3 in amino acids: CASSLDAQAFF. The CDR3 region has the DNA TGTGCCAGCAGCTTGGACGCTCAAGCTTTCTTT.

The chain is built from TRBV2 and TRBJ1-2; D remains unclear. Deletions cut 4 bases from V and 8 bases from J, with 8 bases between. The CDR3 has 11 residues. Germline-derived CDR1 and CDR2 are SNHLY and FYNNEI. Written as DNA, the CDR3 is TGTGCCAGCAGTGCTCTTACGGGCTACACCTTC. Translating it yields CASSALTGYTF. Combining the CDR3 with reference TRBV2 and TRBJ1-2 gives the whole variable domain EPEVTQTPSHQVTQMGQEVILRCVPISNHLYFYWYRQILGQKVEFLVSFYNNEISEKSEIFDDQFSVERPDGSNFTLKIRSTKLEDSAMYFCASSALTGYTFGSGTRLTVV.

The chain links TRBV25-1 to TRBJ2-1; no reliable D call. CDR1 and CDR2 from the germline V gene are MGHDK and SYGVNS. The CDR3 totals 12 residues. The V gene lost 6 bases and the J gene lost 12 bases, with 15 bases spanning the gap. The CDR3 sequence is CASRSSDGRQFF. In DNA, the CDR3 is TGTGCCAGCAGATCTTCTGACGGTAGGCAGTTCTTC.

The rearrangement uses TRBV5-1 and TRBJ2-3; D is uncertain. Germline loops: CDR1 SGHRS, CDR2 YFSETQ. The germline V and J ends were trimmed by 0 bases and 3 bases, with 11 bases remaining between them. The CDR3 length is 15 residues. The CDR3 protein is CASSLGGFSTDTQYF. In nucleotides, the CDR3 is TGCGCCAGCAGCTTGGGTGGGTTCTCTACAGATACGCAGTATTTT.

The V and J genes are TRBV18 and TRBJ1-1; 9 nucleotides align to TRBD1. The ends lost 3 bases at V and 4 bases at J; junction bases unmatched: 9. Germline loops: CDR1 KGHSH, CDR2 LQKENI. This CDR3 spans 16 amino acids. The CDR3 region is CASSPGTGLFGTEAFF. Here the CDR3 DNA reads TGTGCCAGCTCACCTGGGACAGGGCTATTTGGCACTGAAGCTTTCTTT.

The V gene is TRBV27, the J gene TRBJ2-1, with D perhaps matching TRBD1 or TRBD2 (5 bases each). CDR1 is MNHEY and CDR2 is SMNVEV in the germline V gene (reference sequence). The V gene lost 3 bases and the J gene lost 1 base, with 16 bases spanning the gap. The CDR3 is 17 amino acids. CDR3 sequence reads: CASSFGSVRGSYNEQFF. In DNA, the CDR3 is TGTGCCAGCAGTTTTGGTAGCGTGAGGGGTTCCTACAATGAGCAGTTCTTC.

The chain combines TRBV10-3 with TRBJ2-3, with D perhaps TRBD1 or TRBD2 (5 bases each). V lost 5 bases to trimming and J lost 0 bases, with 12 bases between them. Germline V gene data show CDR1 as ENHRY and CDR2 as SYGVKD. This CDR3 has 15 residues. CDR3: CAISQLGTSTDTQYF. DNA of the CDR3: TGTGCCATCAGTCAGTTGGGGACGAGCACAGATACGCAGTATTTT.

The V and J genes are TRBV5-1 and TRBJ2-2; D possibly matches TRBD1 or TRBD2 (5 bases each). CDR1 is SGHRS, CDR2 YFSETQ, per germline. V lost 0 bases and J lost 1, with 13 bases in between. The CDR3 extends over 17 amino acids. The CDR3, as DNA: TGCGCCAGCAGCTTGGGGGTGGGACCGATGAACACCGGGGAGCTGTTTTTT. This encodes CASSLGVGPMNTGELFF.

J is TRBJ1-1 and V is TRBV7-9; 11 bases align to TRBD1. Germline lookup yields CDR1 SEHNR and CDR2 FQNEAQ (reference sequence). Losses at the gene ends were 2 bases for V and 7 bases for J; bases not matched to a gene: 12. The CDR3 is 17 residues long. The CDR3 nucleotides read TGTGCCAGCAGCTTAATCCCCCGGGACAGGGGGTACAGTGAAGCTTTCTTT. Protein product: CASSLIPRDRGYSEAFF.

The gene calls are TRBV2 and TRBJ2-7; no definite D call. V dropped 4 bases and J dropped 3 bases, with 7 bases sitting between them. The germline CDR1 and CDR2 sequences are SNHLY and FYNNEI. The CDR3 consists of 12 residues. The CDR3 reads CASSARVYEQYF. The CDR3 region has the DNA TGTGCCAGCAGTGCTCGGGTCTACGAGCAGTACTTC.

This rearrangement joins TRBV6-5 to TRBJ2-7; D gene ambiguous. This CDR3 is 15 amino acids long. Germline V lookup: CDR1 MNHEY, CDR2 SVGAGI. Trimming removed 0 bases from V and 2 bases from J, with 11 bases in between. Written as DNA, the CDR3 is TGTGCCAGCAGTTACTCGAAGGGCAGTGCCTACGAGCAGTACTTC. It yields the protein CASSYSKGSAYEQYF.